This entry describes one T cell receptor beta chain. This sample was taken from a study of spatial heterogeneity in lung cancer. The wider study: PBMC collected at follow-up were sequenced when available, a median of roughly 25 months after resection.

The time point here: blood at routine non-recurrence follow-up after resection. Sequencing was performed on whole RNA extracted from tumor and nontumor lung tissue, or from frozen PBMC, and the material was left unsorted. Individual TCR cDNA molecules each bore their own unique molecular identifier. Each CDR3 protein gets one entry after TCRdb re-called the 5' RACE reads with MiXCR. The sample carries tens of thousands of distinct CDR3 sequences, over 6.5% recorded once. The CDR3 totals 14 residues. Looked up from germline, CDR1 is SGHNT and CDR2 is YYREEE (reference sequence). V was pared by 4 bases and J by 1 base, with 12 bases between.

The J gene is TRBJ2-7, the V gene TRBV5-4; TRBD1 or TRBD2 may be the D gene (5 bases each). The sequencing here drew on PBMCs, taken at follow-up. The sequence was collected from a male donor with early-stage non-small cell lung cancer. In nucleotides, the CDR3 is TGTGCCAGCAGCCCCGGGACGCCATCCTACGAGCAGTACTTC. Its translation is CASSPGTPSYEQYF.